This T cell receptor beta chain was sequenced in a study of blood T cells in healthy people across ages. Alongside a J-beta primer mix, a sample-barcoded 5' primer served in a second PCR lasting roughly 6 to 11 cycles. TCRdb ran MiXCR on the 5' RACE reads and lists one entry per CDR3 protein. The sample has nearly 1 million distinct CDR3 sequences; roughly 51% are singletons. CDR1 and CDR2 from the germline V gene are DFQATT and SNEGSKA (reference sequence). The CDR3 contains 14 residues. This clonotype was sampled from a woman in her sixties in good health. Sequenced material: blood. The gene calls are TRBV20-1 and TRBJ2-1; no clear D gene. CDR3 amino acids: CSAKRPSSYNEQFF. The CDR3 DNA reads TGCAGCGCCAAGCGTCCCAGCTCCTACAATGAGCAGTTCTTC.